These T cell receptor beta chains were read from a single sample in a study of neurological immune-mediated disorders. TCRdb passed the 5' RACE reads through MiXCR, listing each CDR3 protein once. This table has fewer than 40,000 distinct CDR3 sequences, roughly 3.7% appearing once. Sequencing was performed on CD4+ T cells from blood. These TCRs come from a woman between 40 and 55 years old in good health. Both conserved end residues are part of each CDR3. A D gene is named only where the DNA matches it firmly. The size entry is marked missing in some rows and otherwise reads once, few, many or a size class.

>TRBD1|many|TRBV7-2|TRBJ1-3
TGTGCCAGCAGCTTAGGGGGACAGGGAATCTCTGGAAACACCATATATTTT
CASSLGGQGISGNTIYF
>-|many|TRBV20-1|TRBJ2-3
TGCAGTGCTAGAGGTAGCGGAGGAGACACAGATACGCAGTATTTT
CSARGSGGDTDTQYF
>TRBD1|many|TRBV15|TRBJ1-1
TGTGCCACTTCGACAGGGGGCGCGAACACTGAAGCTTTCTTT
CATSTGGANTEAFF
>TRBD2|medium-sized|TRBV5-1|TRBJ2-5
TGCGCCAGCAGCTTGTCGGGAGGAGTTACCGAGACCCAGTACTTC
CASSLSGGVTETQYF
>-|many|TRBV5-1|TRBJ1-1
TGCGCCAGCAGTGGGGGGGCGGCCAACACTGAAGCTTTCTTT
CASSGGAANTEAFF
>-|many|TRBV7-8|TRBJ2-7
TGTGCCAGCAGCTTAACCAACCTCTACGAGCAGTACTTC
CASSLTNLYEQYF
>-|many|TRBV20-1|TRBJ2-1
TGCAGTGCAGAACAAAATAGGCGGGCCGTCGATGAGCAGTTCTTC
CSAEQNRRAVDEQFF
>TRBD1|many|TRBV12-3/TRBV12-4|TRBJ1-1
TGTGCCAGCAGTCGGCAGGGGGCAAACACTGAAGCTTTCTTT
CASSRQGANTEAFF
>-|many|TRBV12-3/TRBV12-4|TRBJ1-5
TGTGCCAGCAGTCACTCGGACAGACCCAATCAGCCCCAGCATTTT
CASSHSDRPNQPQHF
>-|-|TRBV6-5|TRBJ2-5
TGTGCCAGCAGTTACTCAGGCGGCCAAGAGACCCAGTACTTC
CASSYSGGQETQYF
>-|many|TRBV5-6|TRBJ2-3
TGTGCCAGCAGCTTGTTCGGGGCTAGCGCCGGACCCACAGATACGCAGTATTTT
CASSLFGASAGPTDTQYF
>-|many|TRBV20-1|TRBJ2-1
TGCAGTGCTAGAGGCGGGTCCTACGCTAATGAGCAGTTCTTC
CSARGGSYANEQFF
>TRBD1|many|TRBV20-1|TRBJ1-1
TGCAGTGCTAGGACAGGGGAATTAAGGCGAGCTTTCTTT
CSARTGELRRAFF
>-|many|TRBV4-2|TRBJ1-2
TGTGCCAGCAGCCAAGACAGGACGGATAACTATGGCTACACCTTC
CASSQDRTDNYGYTF
>-|many|TRBV6-1|TRBJ2-5
TGTGCCAGCAGTGAAGTCAGGGGGAGGGAGACCCAGTACTTC
CASSEVRGRETQYF
>TRBD2|many|TRBV20-1|TRBJ2-3
TGCAGTGCTGTGGGCTTTCGGCTAGCGGAAGATACGCAGTATTTT
CSAVGFRLAEDTQYF
>-|many|TRBV12-3/TRBV12-4|TRBJ1-5
TGTGCCAGCAGTTTACTGGGTCAGCCCCAGCATTTT
CASSLLGQPQHF
>TRBD1|many|TRBV5-1|TRBJ1-1
TGCGCCAGCAGCTTGGAGGGGGCAGCTGGTGAAGCTTTCTTT
CASSLEGAAGEAFF
>TRBD2|many|TRBV20-1|TRBJ2-3
TGCAGTGCGGAGCTAGCGGGGGGCACAGATACGCAGTATTTT
CSAELAGGTDTQYF
>-|many|TRBV7-8|TRBJ2-6
TGTGCCAGCAGCCGAGACACCTCTGGGGCCAACGTCCTGACTTTC
CASSRDTSGANVLTF
>-|many|TRBV20-1|TRBJ1-5
TGCAGTGCTAGAGATAGACCGCGACAAGGAAATCAGCCCCAGCATTTT
CSARDRPRQGNQPQHF
>-|many|TRBV20-1|TRBJ1-2
TGCAGTGTTCGAAGGGGCTACACCTTC
CSVRRGYTF
>-|many|TRBV20-1|TRBJ1-2
TGCAGTGGCCCCCGGACAGCAAACTATGGCTACACCTTC
CSGPRTANYGYTF
>-|many|TRBV20-1|TRBJ2-4
TGCAGTGCCATTGACAGGCCCTCGCGGGGCATTCAGTACTTC
CSAIDRPSRGIQYF
>TRBD2|many|TRBV7-2|TRBJ2-2
TGTGCCAGCAGCCCCCGGCGGGGCGGGAGGGCCGTGAACACCGGGGAGCTGTTTTTT
CASSPRRGGRAVNTGELFF
>-|many|TRBV28|TRBJ1-3
TGTGCCAGCAGTTTCCGACAGCTCCCCTCTGGAAACACCATATATTTT
CASSFRQLPSGNTIYF
>TRBD2|many|TRBV12-3/TRBV12-4|TRBJ2-1
TGTGCCACCACGGGGGGGAAGGCGGGGGGCAAGATATATGAGCAGTTCTTC
CATTGGKAGGKIYEQFF
>TRBD2|many|TRBV5-1|TRBJ2-7
TGCGCCAGCAGCTTGGATCCTAGCGGGGGAACCTACGAGCAGTACTTC
CASSLDPSGGTYEQYF
>TRBD1|many|TRBV25-1|TRBJ2-5
TGTGCCAGCAGTGCCATCCGCCCCGGGACAGGGGGCGAGACCCAGTACTTC
CASSAIRPGTGGETQYF
>-|many|TRBV6-1|TRBJ2-7
TGTGCCAGCACCCACTCCGTCTACGAGCAGTACTTC
CASTHSVYEQYF
>-|many|TRBV7-2|TRBJ2-1
TGTGCCAGCAGCTTTTCACAAGGGGGGGTGTTGAATGAGCAGTTCTTC
CASSFSQGGVLNEQFF
>TRBD2|many|TRBV4-1|TRBJ2-3
TGCGCCAGCAGCCAAGATCCTAGCGGGAGGCCGTTAAGCACAGATACGCAGTATTTT
CASSQDPSGRPLSTDTQYF
>-|many|TRBV12-5|TRBJ2-1
TGTGCTAGTGCCTTGGGCTTTAGCTCCTACAATGAGCAGTTCTTC
CASALGFSSYNEQFF
>TRBD1|many|TRBV28|TRBJ1-3
TGTGCCAGCAGTTTATTGACAGGGGTCTCTGGAAACACCATATATTTT
CASSLLTGVSGNTIYF
>TRBD1|many|TRBV6-6|TRBJ2-7
TGTGCCAGCAGCAAAGGACAGGGGTTCTCCTACGAGCAGTACTTC
CASSKGQGFSYEQYF
>TRBD1|-|TRBV4-1|TRBJ1-6
TGCGCAAGCAGCCGCATCCCCCAGGGGGCTTCGGATTCACCCCTCCACTTT
CASSRIPQGASDSPLHF
>-|many|TRBV5-1|TRBJ2-1
TGCGCCAGCAGCTTGGACCCGGCCGTGAATGAGCAGTTCTTC
CASSLDPAVNEQFF
>TRBD2|many|TRBV12-3/TRBV12-4|TRBJ2-7
TGTGCCAGCAGACCAGCGGGGGCCGGGGCCTACGAGCAGTACTTC
CASRPAGAGAYEQYF
>-|many|TRBV24-1|TRBJ2-2
TGTGCCACCAGTGACTACCCCGGGGAGCTGTTTTTT
CATSDYPGELFF
>-|many|TRBV5-5|TRBJ2-7
TGTGCCAGCAGCTTGGCCTGGGGGTCAGCGTTCCCTTACGAGCAGTACTTC
CASSLAWGSAFPYEQYF
>TRBD2|-|TRBV28|TRBJ2-4
TGTGCCAGCAGTTCGGGTCAGCGAGCGGGAGGCCGAATACAGTACTTC
CASSSGQRAGGRIQYF
>-|many|TRBV20-1|TRBJ2-7
TGCAGTGCTAGACCCGCTTACGGGACAAAAGAGAAAGAGCAGTACTTC
CSARPAYGTKEKEQYF
>-|many|TRBV3-1|TRBJ2-1
TGTGCCAGCAGCCAAGAGGACCGACCAATGGAGCAGTTCTTC
CASSQEDRPMEQFF
>TRBD2|many|TRBV14|TRBJ2-7
TGTGCCAGCAGCTTAACCGGGACTAGCGGGGGGGCTTACGAGCAGTACTTC
CASSLTGTSGGAYEQYF
>TRBD1|-|TRBV27|TRBJ2-7
TGTGCCAGCGGGATCTACGGGACAGCTACGAGGCACTACTTC
CASGIYGTATRHYF
>TRBD1|many|TRBV5-1|TRBJ1-2
TGCGCCAGCAGCTTGGCTGGGACAGATCCTTATGGCTACACCTTC
CASSLAGTDPYGYTF
>-|many|TRBV7-2|TRBJ1-2
TGTGCCAGCAGCTCCCGGGCCGAAGATAGGAATGGCTACACCTTC
CASSSRAEDRNGYTF